The 26 T cell receptor beta chains presented below share a single source sample, sequenced in a study of Graves' ophthalmopathy and Graves' hyperthyroidism. Investigators amplified TCR beta CDR3 regions from RNA transcripts. First-round RT-PCR with HTBI primers preceded a second-round multiplex PCR. TCRdb re-analysed the multiplex PCR reads in MiXCR, keeping a single row per CDR3 protein. The sample has around 1,000,000 distinct CDR3 sequences; less than 45% are singletons. Sequences were obtained from peripheral blood or thyroid tissue (not recorded which). The source is an adult man with Graves' hyperthyroidism.

Points on this clonotype: This could be a read error, since a much larger clone is one nucleotide away. This sequence joins TRBV20-1 and TRBJ1-1; TRBD1 is a possible D gene (6 bases). CDR1 and CDR2 (germline): DFQATT, SNEGSKA (reference sequence). CDR3 length equals 15 residues. V lost 1 base and J 0 bases, leaving 12 bases between the germline ends. CDR3 amino acids: CSARVFDRLNTEAFF. CDR3 coding DNA: TGCAGTGCTAGAGTCTTCGACAGGCTGAACACTGAAGCTTTCTTT.

This clonotype was detected ten times or more. The gene calls are TRBV5-1 and TRBJ2-7; D unclear. The CDR3 loop spans 14 amino acids. V was pared by 4 bases and J by 5 bases, with 16 bases between. Germline CDR1 is SGHRS and CDR2 is YFSETQ. The CDR3 sequence: CASSLTSAGHEQYF. CDR3 DNA sequence: TGCGCCAGCAGCCTCACCTCTGCTGGCCACGAGCAGTACTTC.

In this sample, this clonotype turned up many times. The chain carries TRBV7-6 and TRBJ2-7; D is possibly TRBD1 or TRBD2 (5 bases each). Germline assignment: CDR1 SGHVS and CDR2 FNYEAQ. The V gene lost 1 base and the J gene lost 0 bases, with 13 bases spanning the gap. This CDR3 has 16 amino acids. The DNA for the CDR3 is TGTGCCAGCAGCTTAGGCCCCCGGGGCCCCTCCTACGAGCAGTACTTC. Amino acids: CASSLGPRGPSYEQYF.

The chain has TRBV9 and TRBJ2-7; D ambiguous. Germline V gene data show CDR1 as SGDLS and CDR2 as YYNGEE. V dropped 0 bases and J dropped 2 bases, with 12 bases sitting between them. The CDR3 spans 15 residues. DNA for the CDR3: TGTGCCAGCAGCGTAGAAGAGGATGTGACCTACGAGCAGTACTTC. This codes for CASSVEEDVTYEQYF.

The table lists this clonotype with many counts. The rearrangement uses TRBV5-6 and TRBJ2-5; 10 bases map to TRBD2. V gave up 7 bases and J gave up 0 bases; unmatched junction bases: 6. This CDR3 spans 15 amino acids. Germline CDR1 reads SGHDT; CDR2 reads YYEEEE. In DNA, the CDR3 is TGTGCCAGCGACTATAGCGGGGGGAACCAAGAGACCCAGTACTTC. Residues: CASDYSGGNQETQYF. Together with reference TRBV5-6 and TRBJ2-5, the CDR3 gives the full variable domain: DAGVTQSPTHLIKTRGQQVTLRCSPKSGHDTVSWYQQALGQGPQFIFQYYEEEERQRGNFPDRFSGHQFPNYSSELNVNALLLGDSALYLCASDYSGGNQETQYFGPGTRLLVL.

This clonotype was counted a single time. The CDR3 loop is CASSVVPDRESTQYF. DNA for the CDR3: TGTGCCAGCAGCGTAGTACCCGACCGAGAGTCAACCCAGTACTTC. This chain links TRBV9 with TRBJ2-5; unclear D gene. Trimming removed 0 bases from V and 8 bases from J, with 17 bases in between. Looked up from germline, CDR1 is SGDLS and CDR2 is YYNGEE. The CDR3 spans 15 residues.

The V and J genes are TRBV6-2 or TRBV6-3 and TRBJ2-2; a weak D match, TRBD2 (5 bases). Germline values: CDR1 MNHEY, CDR2 SVGEGT. Trimming took off 10 bases at V and 5 bases at J, with 14 bases between the two ends. This CDR3 is 13 amino acids long. In DNA, the CDR3 is TGTGCCACCGCGGGTCTCGGGACCGGGGAGCTGTTTTTT. This codes for CATAGLGTGELFF.

This clonotype appeared many times. The rearrangement uses TRBV10-3 and TRBJ2-5; 8 bases fit TRBD1. Germline V gene sequence: CDR1 ENHRY, CDR2 SYGVKD. The junction had 7 bases not matched to a gene; V was cut back by 6 bases and J by 4 bases. The CDR3 is 14 amino acids. CDR3: CAISPRQGTETQYF. CDR3 nucleotides: TGTGCCATCAGCCCACGACAGGGGACAGAGACCCAGTACTTC.

This clonotype was seen more than once but under ten times. The CDR3 DNA sequence: TGTGCCAGCAACGGTTGGGACAGACCTAATGAAAAACTGTTTTTT. This sequence encodes CASNGWDRPNEKLFF. The chain combines TRBV6-5 with TRBJ1-4; TRBD1 matches 7 bases. Trimming took 7 bases from V and 3 from J; bases not matched to a gene: 8. This CDR3 region has 15 residues. CDR1 is MNHEY, CDR2 SVGAGI, per germline.

This clonotype was recorded at least ten times. V and J are TRBV10-3 and TRBJ1-1, with unresolved D. Trimming removed 4 bases at V and 1 base at J, with 4 bases between. Germline CDR1 is ENHRY and CDR2 is SYGVKD. The CDR3 covers 12 residues. The CDR3, as DNA: TGTGCCATCAGTGTCGGGAACACTGAAGCTTTCTTT. This sequence encodes CAISVGNTEAFF.

The DNA for the CDR3 is TGCGCCAGCAGCTTGGCCAGGACAGGGAAGACTGAAGCTTTCTTT. It yields the protein CASSLARTGKTEAFF. This chain connects TRBV5-1 to TRBJ1-1; 8 nucleotides line up with TRBD1. V shed 0 bases and J 5 bases; nucleotides not matched to a gene: 6. CDR3 length: 15 amino acids. Per germline, CDR1 SGHRS and CDR2 YFSETQ. The variable domain in full, with the rest retrieved from reference TRBV5-1 and TRBJ1-1, is KAGVTQTPRYLIKTRGQQVTLSCSPISGHRSVSWYQQTPGQGLQFLFEYFSETQRNKGNFPGRFSGRQFSNSRSEMNVSTLELGDSALYLCASSLARTGKTEAFFGQGTRLTVV.

This clonotype occurred a few times. The gene calls are TRBV7-2 and TRBJ1-1, with D perhaps TRBD1 (5 bases). Germline CDR1 reads SGHTA; CDR2 reads FQGNSA. V shed 4 bases and J shed 4 bases, with 10 bases lying between them. The CDR3 is 13 amino acids. The CDR3 region has the DNA TGTGCCAGCAGCTCGGGGCTGACCACTGAAGCTTTCTTT. It is translated as CASSSGLTTEAFF.

This clonotype appeared a few times. V and J are TRBV5-1 and TRBJ2-5; TRBD2 is a possible D gene (5 bases). This CDR3 region has 15 residues. V lost 7 bases to trimming and J lost 1 base, with 17 bases between them. Looked up from germline, CDR1 is SGHRS and CDR2 is YFSETQ. The CDR3 spells CASCDPSKSQETQYF. CDR3 nucleotide sequence: TGCGCCAGCTGTGATCCTAGCAAATCCCAAGAGACCCAGTACTTC.

Many counts were recorded for this clonotype. The chain has TRBV5-8 and TRBJ1-2; 8 bases match TRBD1. This CDR3 spans 13 amino acids. V dropped 0 bases and J dropped 10; count of bases not matched to a gene: 5. From germline, CDR1 is SGHTS and CDR2 YDEGEE. CDR3: CASSLAGGYDYTF. Written as DNA, the CDR3 is TGTGCCAGCAGCTTGGCAGGGGGCTACGACTACACCTTC.

The CDR3 reads CASSQGMDQPQHF. The CDR3 coding sequence is TGTGCCAGTAGTCAGGGGATGGATCAGCCCCAGCATTTT. The rearrangement joins TRBV19 to TRBJ1-5; D possibly corresponds to TRBD1 (6 bases). The germline V and J ends were trimmed by 5 bases and 5 bases, with 10 bases remaining between them. The CDR3 sequence is 13 residues long. The germline gives CDR1 LNHDA, CDR2 SQIVND (reference sequence).

Here the CDR3 reads CATSSGPEKLFF. The CDR3 DNA is TGTGCCACCAGCAGCGGACCAGAAAAACTGTTTTTT. The chain recombines TRBV15 with TRBJ1-4; no reliable D call. Trimming removed 3 bases from V and 8 bases from J, with 7 bases in between. The CDR3 sequence is 12 residues long. Germline loops: CDR1 LNHNV, CDR2 YYDKDF (reference sequence).

Concerning this clonotype itself: This may be a read error: a much more frequent sequence differs by one nucleotide. This chain connects TRBV20-1 to TRBJ1-1; 9 bases agree with TRBD1. The CDR3 is 16 residues long. Germline CDR1 reads DFQATT; CDR2 reads SNEGSKA (reference sequence). DNA of the CDR3: TGCAGTACTAGAGATAACAGGGGGCCGCGGAACACTGAAGCTTTCTTT. This gives the protein CSTRDNRGPRNTEAFF.

This clonotype was found many times. The V and J genes are TRBV10-2 and TRBJ1-5; 8 nucleotides agree with TRBD1. CDR3 size: 18 residues. Germline V gene sequence: CDR1 WSHSY, CDR2 SAAADI. V dropped 5 bases and J dropped 1; count of bases not matched to a gene: 13. The CDR3 region is CASSSRTDGQGSNQPQHF. Here the CDR3 DNA reads TGCGCCAGCAGTTCACGCACTGATGGACAGGGAAGCAATCAGCCCCAGCATTTT.

J is TRBJ2-7 and V is TRBV3-1; 7 bases fit TRBD2. Germline lookup yields CDR1 LGHDT and CDR2 YNNKEL (reference sequence). CDR3 length equals 15 residues. The V segment lost 1 base and the J segment 6 bases; nucleotides outside the gene matches: 9. The chain's CDR3 is CASSQGTGGLREQYF. The CDR3 DNA is TGTGCCAGCAGCCAAGGGACGGGAGGACTACGCGAGCAGTACTTC.

The chain joins TRBV10-3 to TRBJ1-5; D remains ambiguous. The V end was cut by 7 bases, the J end by 7 bases, with 14 bases between. The V gene's germline CDR1 is ENHRY and CDR2 SYGVKD. The CDR3 loop spans 13 amino acids. In DNA, the CDR3 is TGTGCCATCATGGAGTCCCTCGGCCAGCCCCAGCATTTT. Translation gives CAIMESLGQPQHF.

At least ten counts were recorded for this clonotype. The chain links TRBV14 to TRBJ2-5; D remains ambiguous. The V gene's germline CDR1 is SGHDN and CDR2 FVKESK. CDR3 length: 13 residues. Trimming left V 2 bases short and J 4 bases short, with 8 bases between. For the CDR3, the DNA is TGTGCCAGCAGCCAAAACTACGGAGAGACCCAGTACTTC. Protein sequence: CASSQNYGETQYF.

The J gene is TRBJ1-2, the V gene TRBV30, with D unclear. Per germline, CDR1 GTSNPN and CDR2 SVGIG (reference sequence). V lost 4 bases to trimming and J lost 0 bases, with 15 bases between them. The CDR3 contains 15 residues. This chain's CDR3 is CAWIPPPGANYGYTF. The DNA of the CDR3 is TGTGCCTGGATCCCCCCACCTGGAGCTAACTATGGCTACACCTTC. The entire variable domain, with the rest obtained from reference TRBV30 and TRBJ1-2, is as follows: SQTIHQWPATLVQPVGSPLSLECTVEGTSNPNLYWYRQAAGRGLQLLFYSVGIGQISSEVPQNLSASRPQDRQFILSSKKLLLSDSGFYLCAWIPPPGANYGYTFGSGTRLTVV.

This clonotype was counted only a few times. The chain uses TRBV12-3 or TRBV12-4 and TRBJ2-3; D remains unclear. The V end lost 4 bases, the J end lost 1 base, and 15 bases lay between the germline ends. This CDR3 region has 16 residues. The CDR3, as DNA: TGTGCCAGCAGTTCACGCGCGGCAGGAGGCACAGATACGCAGTATTTT. It translates to CASSSRAAGGTDTQYF.

The rearrangement uses TRBV15 and TRBJ1-1, with TRBD1 as a possible D gene (6 bases). This CDR3 has 14 residues. Germline V CDR1 and CDR2: LNHNV, YYDKDF (reference sequence). V lost 5 bases to trimming and J lost 5 bases, with 15 bases between them. Written as DNA, the CDR3 is TGTGCCACCAGCCCCCGGGACACGACGACTGAAGCTTTCTTT. Protein sequence: CATSPRDTTTEAFF. Filled out from reference TRBV15 and TRBJ1-1, the complete variable domain reads DAMVIQNPRYQVTQFGKPVTLSCSQTLNHNVMYWYQQKSSQAPKLLFHYYDKDFNNEADTPDNFQSRRPNTSFCFLDIRSPGLGDTAMYLCATSPRDTTTEAFFGQGTRLTVV.

As concerns this clonotype: At one end the junction does not follow the germline gene, possibly because of a read error. The chain combines TRBV5-5 with TRBJ1-5, with unresolved D. There are 15 residues in the CDR3. Germline V lookup: CDR1 SGHKS, CDR2 YYEKEE (reference sequence). The CDR3 sequence is CVSSLDQYSNQPQHF. CDR3 nucleotide sequence: TGTGTCAGCAGCTTGGACCAGTATAGCAATCAGCCCCAGCATTTT.

The chain couples TRBV10-3 to TRBJ1-1; 8 nucleotides match TRBD1. The length of the CDR3 is 16 residues. Unmatched junction bases numbered 9, after V lost 6 bases and J lost 0 bases. The germline V gene has CDR1 ENHRY and CDR2 SYGVKD. CDR3 DNA sequence: TGTGCCATCAGCTCGACAGGGGACGGCATGAACACTGAAGCTTTCTTT. Protein: CAISSTGDGMNTEAFF.